Sequencing of this TCR beta chain was carried out in a study of cytomegalovirus exposure and HLA in healthy donors. CDR1 MRHNA and CDR2 SNTAGT come from the germline V gene. Trimming at V came to 5 bases and at J to 3 bases, leaving 12 bases not matched to a gene. The CDR3 sequence is 17 residues long. A multiplex PCR was run with 60 Vbeta primers and 13 Jbeta primers. Repertoires were generated with immunoSEQ multiplex PCR, while TCRdb's copy carries only in-frame clones and drops some. Altogether approximately 30,000 clones are present, about 65% being singletons, with the ten largest covering 21%. Study-wide results and caveats: As a later analysis showed, a missense DCLRE1C variant was linked to trimming of TCR beta V- and J-genes.

Points on this clone: Its antigen is not known.

The rearrangement links TRBV6-4 to TRBJ2-1, with TRBD2 matching over 8 bases. The TCR sequence derives from a man over 45 in good health and CMV-seropositive. The sequenced sample was PBMCs. The CDR3 here is CASSPGGGRGGYNEQFF. The CDR3 nucleotides are TGTGCCAGCAGTCCCGGCGGGGGTCGGGGGGGCTACAATGAGCAGTTCTTC.